These T cell receptor beta chains were read from a single sample in a study of T cell changes during pregnancy in multiple sclerosis. Sequencing used immunoSEQ multiplex PCR; TCRdb keeps in-frame clones, though not all of them. The data show about 59,000 clones, about 93% seen once. The sequencing here drew on CD4+ T cells from peripheral blood mononuclear cells, taken before pregnancy. These receptors originate from a female donor with multiple sclerosis, enrolled in a pregnancy study. The CDR3 runs from the conserved cysteine through the conserved F or W. A D gene is named only where the DNA matches it firmly. For some rows the clone size is stated as once, few or many, or as a class when expanded; others skip it.

D gene,clone size,J gene,V gene,CDR3 DNA,CDR3 protein
NA,NA,TRBJ2-1,TRBV7-8,TGTGCCAGCAGCCCCCGGCAGGGCGATTTCTCCTACAATGAGCAGTTCTTC,CASSPRQGDFSYNEQFF
TRBD1,NA,TRBJ2-7,TRBV6-5,TGTGCCAGCAGTTCCACCCCGACAGGGGCCTACGAGCAGTACTTC,CASSSTPTGAYEQYF
NA,NA,TRBJ1-2,TRBV28,TGTGCCAGCAGTTTCCCAGGCGACTATGGCTACACCTTC,CASSFPGDYGYTF
NA,NA,TRBJ2-4,TRBV7-2,TGTGCCAGCAGCTTAGTTCGCCAGGGGACCAAAAACATTCAGTACTTC,CASSLVRQGTKNIQYF
TRBD1,NA,TRBJ1-4,TRBV7-2,TGTGCCAGCAGCCCAACCGGGACAGCAACGAAAAAACTGTTTTTT,CASSPTGTATKKLFF
NA,NA,TRBJ2-7,TRBV30,TGTGCCTGGAGTGTACTGGGGGGAGAGCAGTACTTC,CAWSVLGGEQYF
NA,NA,TRBJ1-3,TRBV5-6,TGTGCCAGCAGCTTGGAGCGGGGAAACACCATATATTTT,CASSLERGNTIYF
NA,NA,TRBJ1-1,TRBV4-2,TGTGCCAGCAGCCAAGCCACTTTGAACACTGAAGCTTTCTTT,CASSQATLNTEAFF
NA,few,TRBJ2-7,TRBV7-9,TGTGCCAGCAGCTCTTCACCGACAGTCACCTACGAGCAGTACTTC,CASSSSPTVTYEQYF
NA,NA,TRBJ2-1,TRBV7-3,TGTGCCAGCAGCTTAGGCGGATTCAACAATGAGCAGTTCTTC,CASSLGGFNNEQFF
NA,NA,TRBJ1-1,TRBV2,TGTGCCAGCATTTCCGGGACACCGAGCACTGAAGCTTTCTTT,CASISGTPSTEAFF
NA,NA,TRBJ1-2,TRBV5-6,TGTGCCAGCGCCCCGGTGGGACAATTAAACTATGGCTACACCTTC,CASAPVGQLNYGYTF
TRBD1,NA,TRBJ1-2,TRBV2,TGTGCCAGCAGTTCCCTGGGGACAGGGGCGAGTGGCTACACCTTC,CASSSLGTGASGYTF
NA,NA,TRBJ1-4,TRBV2,TGTGCCAGCAGGGCACACAATGAAAAACTGTTTTTT,CASRAHNEKLFF
TRBD1,NA,TRBJ1-5,TRBV10-3,TGTGCCATCAGGGCGGACAGGGGCAATCAGCCCCAGCATTTT,CAIRADRGNQPQHF
NA,NA,TRBJ1-1,TRBV7-9,TGTGCCAGCAGCCCCAGACAGATCTTGAACACTGAAGCTTTCTTT,CASSPRQILNTEAFF
TRBD1,once,TRBJ1-2,TRBV2,TGTGCCAGCAGGGGGACAGGGGGCTTGTATGGCTACACCTTC,CASRGTGGLYGYTF
NA,once,TRBJ1-1,TRBV5-5,TGTGCCAGCAGCATGGCCGGGGTGAACACTGAAGCTTTCTTT,CASSMAGVNTEAFF
TRBD2,NA,TRBJ2-1,TRBV7-7,TGTGCTAGCAGCCCCCAGGCTAGCGGGATGGGTGAGCAGTTCTTC,CASSPQASGMGEQFF
NA,NA,TRBJ2-2,TRBV7-9,TGTGCCGGCACGGTTTCGAACACCGGGGAGCTGTTTTTT,CAGTVSNTGELFF
NA,NA,TRBJ2-2,TRBV28,TGTGCCAGCAGTTTATCTGGGTATTGGGGCCGGGCCGGGGAGCTGTTTTTT,CASSLSGYWGRAGELFF
NA,once,TRBJ1-4,TRBV7-9,TGTGCCAGCAGCTCACCTCGGACTAATGAAAAACTGTTTTTT,CASSSPRTNEKLFF
TRBD2,few,TRBJ2-7,TRBV7-9,TGTGCCAGCAGCTTATCGAGCGGGACTGAGCAGTACTTC,CASSLSSGTEQYF
NA,NA,TRBJ2-7,TRBV18,TGTGCCAGCTTAGGTGTGCAGGGGCCAACCTACGAGCAGTACTTC,CASLGVQGPTYEQYF
TRBD2,NA,TRBJ2-7,TRBV2,TGTGCCAGCAGTGAATGGACTAGCGGGAGGGGAGGTGAGCAGTACTTC,CASSEWTSGRGGEQYF
NA,NA,TRBJ2-2,TRBV29-1,TGCAGCGTTGTCAGGACCGGGGAGCTGTTTTTT,CSVVRTGELFF
NA,NA,TRBJ1-6,TRBV5-4,TGTGCCAGCAGCTTGACTGACTCTCTGACTTCACCCCTCCACTTT,CASSLTDSLTSPLHF
NA,NA,TRBJ2-6,TRBV5-1,TGCGCCAGCAGCTTCCCGACTCCCAACTCTGGGGCCAACGTCCTGACTTTC,CASSFPTPNSGANVLTF
TRBD2,NA,TRBJ2-1,TRBV6-6,TGTGCCAGCAGTCCCCGGGGGGGGAACAATGAGCAGTTCTTC,CASSPRGGNNEQFF
TRBD2,NA,TRBJ2-1,TRBV5-4,TGTGCCAGCAGCTTGCGGCTAGCGGGAGGGCCCCCCTACAATGAGCAGTTCTTC,CASSLRLAGGPPYNEQFF
TRBD2,once,TRBJ2-1,TRBV11-3,TGTGCCAGCAGCTTACAAGGACCCGGGACTAGACTCGCGGGCAATGAGCAGTTCTTC,CASSLQGPGTRLAGNEQFF
NA,NA,TRBJ1-5,TRBV19,TGTGCCAGTAGTATTTGGGCTCAGCCCCAGCATTTT,CASSIWAQPQHF
TRBD2,NA,TRBJ2-2,TRBV4-1,TGCGCCAGCAGCCAAGATGTAGCGGGGAACACCGGGGAGCTGTTTTTT,CASSQDVAGNTGELFF
TRBD2,NA,TRBJ2-1,TRBV6-6,TGTGCCAGCACTGCGACTAGCGGGGGGCGTAATGAGCAGTTCTTC,CASTATSGGRNEQFF
TRBD2,NA,TRBJ2-5,TRBV4-2,TGTGCCAGCAGCCACGGGACTAGCGGGAGCTCAGAGACCCAGTACTTC,CASSHGTSGSSETQYF
NA,NA,TRBJ1-3,TRBV27,TGTGCCAGCAGTCCCCTCCAGCGGGACCGCTCTGGAAACACCATATATTTT,CASSPLQRDRSGNTIYF
TRBD2,once,TRBJ2-7,TRBV11-3,TGTGCCAGCAGCCCCCACTGGGATAGCGGGGCTACCTACGAGCAGTACTTC,CASSPHWDSGATYEQYF
NA,NA,TRBJ2-1,TRBV11-2,TGTGCCAGCAGCCCTCGACTGGGTGGCTCCTACAATGAGCAGTTCTTC,CASSPRLGGSYNEQFF
NA,NA,TRBJ1-2,TRBV4-2,TGTGCCAGCAGCCAAGAGATTTCGGGAGCTAACTATGGCTACACCTTC,CASSQEISGANYGYTF
TRBD2,NA,TRBJ2-2,TRBV4-1,TGCGCCAGCAGCCAAGTGATGGGACTAGCGGGAAACACCGGGGAGCTGTTTTTT,CASSQVMGLAGNTGELFF
TRBD1,NA,TRBJ2-3,TRBV2,TGTGCCAGCATAAGGACGGGACAGATCACAGATACGCAGTATTTT,CASIRTGQITDTQYF
NA,NA,TRBJ1-2,TRBV9,TGTGCCAGCAGCGTAGCCGCCGGGTGGGGGGTTAATGGCTACACCTTC,CASSVAAGWGVNGYTF
NA,NA,TRBJ2-2,TRBV11-3,TGTGCCAGCAGCTTGGGGGGATCCACCGGGGAGCTGTTTTTT,CASSLGGSTGELFF
NA,NA,TRBJ1-1,TRBV12-5,TGTGCTAGTGGAAACAGGGATATTAGCACTGAAGCTTTCTTT,CASGNRDISTEAFF
NA,NA,TRBJ2-5,TRBV28,TGTGCCAGCAGTTTATATGAGGGCAGGGAGACCCAGTACTTC,CASSLYEGRETQYF
NA,NA,TRBJ1-1,TRBV9,TGTGCCAGCAGCGTAGATGGGGGGGCGGCGGCTTTCTTT,CASSVDGGAAAFF
TRBD2,few,TRBJ2-2,TRBV29-1,TGCAGCTTTAGGGGACTAGTGGGCGCCGGGGAGCTGTTTTTT,CSFRGLVGAGELFF
TRBD1,NA,TRBJ2-7,TRBV27,TGTGCCAGCCAATCCGCGACAGGGGGAAAATACGAGCAGTACTTC,CASQSATGGKYEQYF
TRBD2,NA,TRBJ2-7,TRBV11-1,TGTGCCAGCAGCTCATTAGCGGGAGAAGGAGGCGAGCAGTACTTC,CASSSLAGEGGEQYF
NA,NA,TRBJ1-1,TRBV28,TGTGCCAGCAGTTCCCGGCGGGGGGGCTTATACACTGAAGCTTTCTTT,CASSSRRGGLYTEAFF
NA,NA,TRBJ2-7,TRBV5-1,TGCGCCAGCAGCTTGGATACAGGTACTACCTACGAGCAGTACTTC,CASSLDTGTTYEQYF
NA,NA,TRBJ1-5,TRBV6-1,TGTGCCAGCAGTGAACATGCAGGTCCTAGCAATCAGCCCCAGCATTTT,CASSEHAGPSNQPQHF
NA,NA,TRBJ2-2,TRBV7-2,TGTGCCAGCAGCTTAGGTATCGGGGAGCTGTTTTTT,CASSLGIGELFF
TRBD1,NA,TRBJ1-6,TRBV4-1,TGCGCCAGCAGCCAAGATAAGGGGGCTTTAAGTTCACCCCTCCACTTT,CASSQDKGALSSPLHF
TRBD2,NA,TRBJ2-1,TRBV11-3,TGTGCCAGCAGCCATAGCGGGAGGGTGGACAATGAGCAGTTCTTC,CASSHSGRVDNEQFF
NA,NA,TRBJ1-2,TRBV29-1,TGCAGCGCGGGGGGCAATGGCTACACCTTC,CSAGGNGYTF
NA,NA,TRBJ2-7,TRBV7-2,TGTGCCAGCAGCCCCTCGGGGACACCCTCCTACGAGCAGTACTTC,CASSPSGTPSYEQYF
TRBD1,NA,TRBJ2-6,TRBV5-6,TGTGCCAGCAGATTTTCAGTAAACCAGGGGGCTGCTGGGGCCAACGTCCTGACTTTC,CASRFSVNQGAAGANVLTF
NA,NA,TRBJ2-1,TRBV7-9,TGTGCCAGCAGCTTTGGACTGGTAGATGAGCAGTTCTTC,CASSFGLVDEQFF
TRBD1,NA,TRBJ2-5,TRBV19,TGTGCCAGTTTCGGACAGGGGGCCCAGACCCAGTACTTC,CASFGQGAQTQYF